This is a list of T cell receptor beta chains from one sample in a study of T-cell reconstitution after alpha-beta-depleted transplantation in children. TCRdb independently ran MiXCR on the PCR reads; one entry per CDR3 protein. The table has a few hundred thousand distinct CDR3 sequences, just over 20% seen once; the top ten hold approximately 3.8%. The sequencing here drew on PBMCs from the stem cell graft donor, taken from the stem cell graft. These TCRs come from a human donor who donated a stem cell graft to a child with acute myeloid leukemia. The CDR3 runs from the conserved cysteine through the conserved F or W. A D gene is named only where the DNA matches it firmly. The listing skips clone size in some rows; elsewhere it reads once, few, many or a size class.

TRBJ2-7 - TRBD1 TRBV20-1 TGCAGTGCTACCGAACAGGGGGCCTACGAGCAGTACTTC CSATEQGAYEQYF
TRBJ2-1 many TRBD2 TRBV20-1 TGCAGTGCTAGAGACCCCAGACTAGCGGGTTCCTACAATGAGCAGTTCTTC CSARDPRLAGSYNEQFF
TRBJ2-1 - - TRBV4-1 TGCGCCAGCAGCCAAGATAAGCGTTACAATGAGCAGTTCTTC CASSQDKRYNEQFF
TRBJ1-5 many TRBD1 TRBV12-3/TRBV12-4 TGTGCCAGCAGTTTCGACAGGGAACAGCCCCAGCATTTT CASSFDREQPQHF
TRBJ1-4 - - TRBV12-3/TRBV12-4 TGTGCCAGCAGCCCGCTTTTCTGGGAAAAACTGTTTTTT CASSPLFWEKLFF
TRBJ2-7 - - TRBV20-1 TGCAGTGCTAGAGTCGGGACTCCGAGGGGTCTTTACGAGCAGTACTTC CSARVGTPRGLYEQYF
TRBJ2-7 few - TRBV15 TGTGCCACCAGCAACCTAGACAGGACCTACGAGCAGTACTTC CATSNLDRTYEQYF
TRBJ2-7 many - TRBV12-3/TRBV12-4 TGTGCCAGCAGTCGTAGGCTACAGGCTCGCTCCTACGAGCAGTACTTC CASSRRLQARSYEQYF
TRBJ2-7 - - TRBV7-3 TGTGCCAGCAGCTGGCAAAGAGGGGTGTCCTACGAGCAGTACTTC CASSWQRGVSYEQYF
TRBJ1-1 few - TRBV20-1 TGCAGTGCTAGGGGAGGCTGGGGGTCCCGTTACACTGAAGCTTTCTTT CSARGGWGSRYTEAFF
TRBJ2-1 - - TRBV29-1 TGCAGCGTTCGTTTCGGGGGTGAGCAGTTCTTC CSVRFGGEQFF
TRBJ2-3 few - TRBV27 TGTGCCAGCAGTTTATACCCGGGAGTTCTCTCAGATACGCAGTATTTT CASSLYPGVLSDTQYF